This TCR beta chain stems from a study of response to subunit inactivated influenza vaccine (dated by TCRdb to the late 2010s). As for the study more broadly: Deep quantitative profiling of the T cell receptor repertoire was used in the study to follow responses to a trivalent subunit inactivated influenza vaccine.

As encoded in the germline V gene, CDR1 is MNHEY while CDR2 is SVGAGI. The CDR3 numbers 16 residues from cysteine through phenylalanine. Left in the record is the CDR3 DNA by itself, 48 bases read in frame from the first base. Trimming takes 2 bases from V and 5 bases from J, and the germline ends sit 15 bases apart. Libraries came from RT-PCR. Sequenced using an Illumina HiSeq 2500. TCRdb reran the public reads through fastp at Q25 and MiXCR, keeping productive beta chains. Rows matching on CDR3 protein sequence are summarized as one entry with the most common DNA and genes. Here the sample has 710,000 or so distinct CDR3 sequences; around 14% occur a single time. In total, the top ten clones hold approximately 10% of the sample. This clonotype appeared a few times. The target of this receptor is not known. No clone much larger than this one lies a single base away; base qualities are absent. Overall results and qualifications from the work: According to the authors, only a limited number of new T cells may be recruited by each seasonal influenza vaccination.

The chain joins TRBV6-5 to TRBJ2-2; the D segment could be TRBD1, given 5 matching bases. This TCR came from a man aged 50 or older who received an inactivated influenza vaccine. Donor details come from another sample of the same person, matched by shared clones. The specimen was PBMCs from blood, collected roughly 12 days after vaccination. The nucleotides read TGTGCCAGCAGTTACGATGTAGGGGTTTATACCGGGGAGCTGTTTTTT. Translation gives CASSYDVGVYTGELFF.